This is a list of T cell receptor beta chains from one sample in a study of T cell responses to AZD1222 COVID-19 vaccine. Clones were read by immunoSEQ multiplex PCR, and TCRdb kept only the in-frame ones, dropping some. Found here are about 160,000 clones, 85% to 95% of them singletons; the top ten hold more than 0.8%. The sequences come from peripheral blood, collected on day 0 of AZD1222 vaccination. These receptors came from an adult in good health. Each CDR3 is given with its conserved first and last residue. D genes are given only for firm matches.

J: TRBJ1-5
V: TRBV19
length: 15
D: -
DNA: TGTGCCAGTAGTATTGAGGAGTTCGGCAATCAGCCCCAGCATTTT
CDR3: CASSIEEFGNQPQHF

J: TRBJ1-1
V: TRBV18
length: 15
D: -
DNA: TGTGCCAGCTCACCACCGCTGGAGCAAAACACTGAAGCTTTCTTT
CDR3: CASSPPLEQNTEAFF

J: TRBJ2-7
V: TRBV4-1
length: 13
D: -
DNA: TGCGCCAGCAGCCAAGGGCCTTCCTACGAGCAGTACTTC
CDR3: CASSQGPSYEQYF

J: TRBJ1-1
V: TRBV5-1
length: 15
D: -
DNA: TGCGCCAGCAGCTTGGTTTACAGGGCGGGCACTGAAGCTTTCTTT
CDR3: CASSLVYRAGTEAFF

J: TRBJ2-2
V: TRBV28
length: 15
D: -
DNA: TGTGCCAGCAGTCCCCTGATACCACTCCCCGGGGAGCTGTTTTTT
CDR3: CASSPLIPLPGELFF

J: TRBJ2-1
V: TRBV12-3/TRBV12-4
length: 12
D: TRBD2
DNA: TGTGCCAGCAGCAGACTAGCGGATGAGCAGTTCTTC
CDR3: CASSRLADEQFF

J: TRBJ2-1
V: TRBV3-1/TRBV3-2
length: 18
D: TRBD2
DNA: TGTGCCAGCAGCCAAGAGCGCCGACTAGCGAAGTCCTACAATGAGCAGTTCTTC
CDR3: CASSQERRLAKSYNEQFF

J: TRBJ1-4
V: TRBV5-1
length: 14
D: -
DNA: TGCGCCAGCAGTTCTGGGGGGTCTAATGAAAAACTGTTTTTT
CDR3: CASSSGGSNEKLFF

J: TRBJ1-1
V: TRBV30
length: 11
D: -
DNA: TGTGCCTGGGGGCGGAACACTGAAGCTTTCTTT
CDR3: CAWGRNTEAFF

J: TRBJ1-3
V: TRBV9
length: 16
D: -
DNA: TGTGCCAGCAGCGTAGGGCATAGGCTCTCTGGAAACACCATATATTTT
CDR3: CASSVGHRLSGNTIYF